This section outlines one TCR beta chain sequence together with its context. Its antigen is unidentified. The data were taken from a study of CXCR3-negative and CXCR3-positive naive CD8 T cells. Researchers prepared the TRB cDNA libraries using 5' RACE with UMI labels. TCRdb reanalyzed the 5' RACE reads, giving one entry per CDR3 protein sequence and no DNA. Here the sample table reports roughly 90,000 distinct CDR3 sequences. The CDR3 has 13 residues. Germline CDR1 SQVTM, CDR2 ANQGSEA. The study's findings and limits: Naive cells positive for CXCR3 carried more hydrophobic TRB CDR3s than CXCR3-negative ones. Relative to memory CD8+ cells, whose diversity was much lower, both naive subsets had comparably high diversity.

The origin of this receptor is a human donor in good health. Some clones in this sample may be carry-over from other donors' samples. Sequenced: naive CXCR3- CD8+ T cells from blood. Documented subset: CD45RO-CCR7+CD27+CD95- naive CD8+ T cells lacking CXCR3 (TNR3-). V and J are TRBV29-1 and TRBJ1-5; the TCRdb call, TRBD1, lacks DNA for checking. CDR3 sequence: CSVVDRGGQPQHF.